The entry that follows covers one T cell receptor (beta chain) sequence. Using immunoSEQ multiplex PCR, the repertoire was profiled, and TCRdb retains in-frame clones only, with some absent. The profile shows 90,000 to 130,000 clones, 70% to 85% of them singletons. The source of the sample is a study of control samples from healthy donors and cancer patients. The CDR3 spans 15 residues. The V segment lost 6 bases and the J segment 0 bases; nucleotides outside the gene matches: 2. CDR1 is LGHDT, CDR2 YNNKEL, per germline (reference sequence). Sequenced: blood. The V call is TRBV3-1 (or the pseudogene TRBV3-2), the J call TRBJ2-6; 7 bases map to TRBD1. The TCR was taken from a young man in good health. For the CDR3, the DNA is TGTGCCAGCAGTCGACAGGGCTCTGGGGCCAACGTCCTGACTTTC. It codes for CASSRQGSGANVLTF.